This T cell receptor beta chain emerged from a study of OX40 agonist ivuxolimab in advanced cancers. Whole-study context: Dose-escalation patients suffered from hepatocellular carcinoma, melanoma, renal cell or head and neck cancer.

Broader study findings: Clonal expansion in partial responders at 0.1-3.0 mg/kg ranked among the lowest. In the 0.1 to 3.0 mg/kg range, CD4+ and CD8+ blood T cells had expanded clonally by week 6.

V shed 6 bases and J 3 bases; nucleotides not matched to a gene: 7. This CDR3 has 15 amino acids. Germline V gene data show CDR1 as SGHNT and CDR2 as YYREEE (reference sequence). About this clone: Its antigen is as yet unknown.

Assay used: immunoSEQ multiplex PCR; TCRdb lists only in-frame clones, some missing. The table lists fewer than 45,000 clones, approximately 90% of them singletons. This clonotype originated in an adult with an advanced solid tumor such as melanoma, head and neck, liver or kidney cancer. The source material was CD4+ or CD8+ T cells sorted from blood, sampled in a trial of the OX40 agonist ivuxolimab. The chain has TRBV5-4 and TRBJ1-4, with 8 positions matching TRBD1. CDR3 amino acids: CASTAGGRSNEKLFF. Written as DNA, the CDR3 is TGTGCCAGCACGGCAGGGGGCAGGTCTAATGAAAAACTGTTTTTT.